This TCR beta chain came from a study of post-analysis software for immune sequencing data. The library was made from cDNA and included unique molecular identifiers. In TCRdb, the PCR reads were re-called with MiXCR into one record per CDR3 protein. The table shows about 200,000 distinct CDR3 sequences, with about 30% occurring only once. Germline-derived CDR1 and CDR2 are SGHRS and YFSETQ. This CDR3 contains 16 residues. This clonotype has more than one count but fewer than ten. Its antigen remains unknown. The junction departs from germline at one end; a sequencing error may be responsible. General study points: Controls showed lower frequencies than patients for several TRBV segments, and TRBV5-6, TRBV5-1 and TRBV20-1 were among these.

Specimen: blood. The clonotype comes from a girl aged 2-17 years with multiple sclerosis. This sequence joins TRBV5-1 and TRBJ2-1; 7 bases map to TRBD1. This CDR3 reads CAGSSGQEGFYNEQFF. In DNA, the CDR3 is TGCGCCGGCAGCTCCGGACAGGAAGGTTTCTACAATGAGCAGTTCTTC.